These 8 T cell receptor beta chains share one sample of origin, sequenced in a study of early T cells in non-severe SARS-CoV-2 infection. TCRdb itself ran the 5' RACE reads through MiXCR, one entry per CDR3 protein. The sample carries fewer than 35,000 distinct CDR3 sequences, about 4.6% recorded once. Sample: whole blood. The receptors here all came from an adult who was a healthcare worker with PCR-confirmed SARS-CoV-2 infection or an uninfected control (not recorded which).

This clonotype has a count of ten or more. The V gene is TRBV29-1, the J gene TRBJ1-5; 8 bases are a match to TRBD1. V shed 6 bases, J shed 5 bases, and the junction held 6 bases outside the gene matches. This CDR3 has 13 residues. Germline CDR1 is SQVTM and CDR2 is ANQGSEA. CDR3 protein: CSVAGGADQPQHF. The CDR3 nucleotides read TGCAGCGTGGCAGGGGGCGCGGATCAGCCCCAGCATTTT. The complete variable domain, with remaining parts taken from reference TRBV29-1 and TRBJ1-5, reads SAVISQKPSRDICQRGTSLTIQCQVDSQVTMMFWYRQQPGQSLTLIATANQGSEATYESGFVIDKFPISRPNLTFSTLTVSNMSPEDSSIYLCSVAGGADQPQHFGDGTRLSIL.

This clonotype was observed many times. The chain carries TRBV4-3 and TRBJ2-5; D gene uncertain. The CDR3 consists of 14 residues. V was trimmed by 1 base and J by 1 base, leaving 7 bases between them. Germline values: CDR1 LGHNA, CDR2 YSLEER. This CDR3 is CASSQVGPQETQYF. CDR3 DNA sequence: TGCGCCAGCAGCCAAGTTGGGCCCCAAGAGACCCAGTACTTC.

The table lists this clonotype with many counts. CDR3 region: CSARDPGLEGTYEQYF. The CDR3 DNA sequence: TGCAGTGCTCGCGATCCGGGACTAGAGGGGACCTACGAGCAGTACTTC. The chain has TRBV20-1 and TRBJ2-7; 8 bases align to TRBD2. This CDR3 is built from 16 residues. With V trimmed by 5 bases and J by 2 bases, 14 bases remained unmatched. Looked up from germline, CDR1 is DFQATT and CDR2 is SNEGSKA (reference sequence).

This clonotype was picked up many times. This sequence joins TRBV28 and TRBJ2-7; TRBD2 matches at 7 bases. The CDR3 is 14 amino acids. V shed 4 bases, J shed 2 bases, and the junction held 5 bases outside the gene matches. The V gene's germline CDR1 is MDHEN and CDR2 SYDVKM. The DNA for the CDR3 is TGTGCCAGCAGTTCCGGGACTATGCCCTACGAGCAGTACGTC. This gives the protein CASSSGTMPYEQYV.

This clonotype rates as medium-sized. The chain is built from TRBV7-2 and TRBJ2-1; D is unclear. The CDR3 sequence is 16 residues long. From germline, CDR1 is SGHTA and CDR2 FQGNSA. The V end lost 5 bases, the J end lost 8 bases, and 22 bases lay between the germline ends. The CDR3 bases are TGTGCCAGCAGCCACGCTGCCCGGGTACGTGAGGATGAGCAGTTCTTC. Amino acids: CASSHAARVREDEQFF.

This clonotype has at least ten counts. The chain carries TRBV12-3 or TRBV12-4 and TRBJ2-1; D is perhaps TRBD1 or TRBD2 (5 bases each). The length of the CDR3 is 15 residues. Trimming shortened V by 3 bases and J by 1 base, and 10 bases separated the two germline ends. CDR3 in DNA: TGTGCCAGCAGTTTGGGGGTAGGTTCCTACAATGAGCAGTTCTTC. Translation gives CASSLGVGSYNEQFF.

This clonotype came up many times. This sequence joins TRBV7-8 and TRBJ1-5; possibly TRBD1 for D (6 bases). V shed 1 base and J shed 7 bases, with 11 bases lying between them. The length of the CDR3 is 14 residues. The germline gives CDR1 SGHVS, CDR2 FQNEAQ. The CDR3 nucleotides read TGTGCCAGCAGCTTAGAACAGGGATCACAGCCCCAGCATTTT. It codes for CASSLEQGSQPQHF.

In its sample, this clonotype was seen many times. The V gene is TRBV11-2, the J gene TRBJ2-1; no clear D gene. Germline V gives CDR1 SGHAT, CDR2 FQNNGV. V lost 5 bases and J lost 8, with 13 bases in between. The length of the CDR3 is 13 residues. CDR3 amino acids: CASSKPRFHEQFF. The CDR3 DNA reads as TGTGCCAGCAGCAAACCTAGATTCCATGAGCAGTTCTTC.